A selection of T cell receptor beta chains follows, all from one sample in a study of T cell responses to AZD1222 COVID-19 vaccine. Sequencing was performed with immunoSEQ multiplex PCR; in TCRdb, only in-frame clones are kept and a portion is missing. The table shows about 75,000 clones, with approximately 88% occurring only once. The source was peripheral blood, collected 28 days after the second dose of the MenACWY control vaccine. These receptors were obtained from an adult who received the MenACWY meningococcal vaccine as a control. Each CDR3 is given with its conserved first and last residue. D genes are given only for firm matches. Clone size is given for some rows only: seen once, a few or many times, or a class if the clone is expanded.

CDR3: CASSSRGRESAYNSPLHF; DNA: TGTGCCAGCAGCTCGAGGGGACGGGAGAGTGCCTATAATTCACCCCTCCACTTT; size: -; D: -; J: TRBJ1-6; V: TRBV7-2
CDR3: CAWSGDRGQGGYTF; DNA: TGTGCCTGGTCGGGGGACAGGGGGCAGGGTGGCTACACCTTC; size: once; D: TRBD1; J: TRBJ1-2; V: TRBV30
CDR3: CASTPRAASTDTQYF; DNA: TGTGCCAGCACCCCCCGAGCGGCTAGCACAGATACGCAGTATTTT; size: once; D: -; J: TRBJ2-3; V: TRBV7-2
CDR3: CASSLNERGDQETQYF; DNA: TGCGCCAGCAGCTTAAATGAGCGGGGGGACCAAGAGACCCAGTACTTC; size: -; D: TRBD2; J: TRBJ2-5; V: TRBV5-1
CDR3: CASSDGQGADEQYF; DNA: TGTGCCAGCAGTGACGGACAGGGGGCGGACGAGCAGTACTTC; size: -; D: TRBD1; J: TRBJ2-7; V: TRBV25-1
CDR3: CASSERRALSKNIQYF; DNA: TGCGCCAGCAGTGAGCGGAGGGCCTTGTCCAAAAACATTCAGTACTTC; size: few; D: -; J: TRBJ2-4; V: TRBV10-1
CDR3: CASSQEGAVTEAFF; DNA: TGTGCCAGCAGCCAAGAGGGGGCCGTGACTGAAGCTTTCTTT; size: -; D: -; J: TRBJ1-1; V: TRBV3-1/TRBV3-2
CDR3: CASSQVDRDLQEQFF; DNA: TGCGCCAGCAGCCAAGTGGACAGGGACCTCCAGGAGCAGTTCTTC; size: -; D: TRBD1; J: TRBJ2-1; V: TRBV4-1
CDR3: CASSLAGGYEQYF; DNA: TGTGCCAGCAGCTTAGCGGGGGGCTACGAGCAGTACTTC; size: -; D: TRBD2; J: TRBJ2-7; V: TRBV13
CDR3: CASAEGPGQPQHF; DNA: TGTGCTAGTGCTGAGGGCCCCGGTCAGCCCCAGCATTTT; size: once; D: -; J: TRBJ1-5; V: TRBV12-5
CDR3: CASSHLQGGGYTF; DNA: TGTGCCAGCAGCCATCTACAGGGAGGAGGCTACACCTTC; size: few; D: -; J: TRBJ1-2; V: TRBV11-1
CDR3: CASSLESGHIRSGNTIYF; DNA: TGCGCCAGCAGCTTGGAATCGGGACACATACGCTCTGGAAACACCATATATTTT; size: -; D: -; J: TRBJ1-3; V: TRBV5-1
CDR3: CASSLLGQGFGELFF; DNA: TGTGCCAGCAGTTTACTTGGACAGGGTTTCGGGGAGCTGTTTTTT; size: -; D: TRBD1; J: TRBJ2-2; V: TRBV27
CDR3: CASRAEPPDTQYF; DNA: TGTGCCAGCAGGGCGGAACCCCCAGATACGCAGTATTTT; size: -; D: -; J: TRBJ2-3; V: TRBV7-9
CDR3: CASNRQGNSYNEQFF; DNA: TGTGCCAGCAACAGACAGGGGAATTCCTACAATGAGCAGTTCTTC; size: -; D: TRBD1; J: TRBJ2-1; V: TRBV9
CDR3: CASSLVRNQPQHF; DNA: TGTGCCAGCAGTTTGGTACGCAATCAGCCCCAGCATTTT; size: -; D: -; J: TRBJ1-5; V: TRBV27
CDR3: CSVERLAGASYEQYF; DNA: TGCAGCGTAGAGCGGCTGGCGGGGGCCTCCTACGAGCAGTACTTC; size: -; D: -; J: TRBJ2-7; V: TRBV29-1
CDR3: CASSSFRADSYGYTF; DNA: TGTGCCAGCAGTTCCTTCAGGGCCGACAGCTATGGCTACACCTTC; size: -; D: -; J: TRBJ1-2; V: TRBV6-2/TRBV6-3
CDR3: CASLQGLENSPLHF; DNA: TGTGCCAGCCTACAGGGTCTCGAGAATTCACCCCTCCACTTT; size: -; D: -; J: TRBJ1-6; V: TRBV28
CDR3: CASSVARGETQYF; DNA: TGTGCCAGCAGCGTAGCTCGCGGAGAGACCCAGTACTTC; size: -; D: -; J: TRBJ2-5; V: TRBV9